Many counts were recorded for the clone carrying this T cell receptor (beta chain). V was clipped by 4 bases and J by 0 bases, with 16 bases between them. The CDR3 sequence is 17 residues long. The V gene's germline CDR1 is SGHVS and CDR2 FQNEAQ. The data belong to a study of T cells after yellow fever vaccination. TCRdb fed the 5' RACE reads into MiXCR, producing one record per CDR3 protein. In the table there are approximately 24,000 distinct CDR3 sequences, less than 7% of which are singletons. This chain joins TRBV7-8 and TRBJ1-3, with D possibly matching TRBD1 (5 bases). This receptor was identified in a man younger than 45 who received the YFV17D yellow fever vaccine. The sample here was PBMCs, either bulk or a sorted T-cell subset (CD4+, CD8+, memory, or dextramer-sorted; not recorded which), taken 15 days after the yellow fever booster vaccination. This CDR3 is CASSYPQGFSSGNTIYF. CDR3 coding DNA: TGTGCCAGCAGCTACCCTCAGGGCTTCAGCTCTGGAAACACCATATATTTT. Full variable domain (missing parts from reference TRBV7-8 and TRBJ1-3): GAGVSQSPRYKVAKRGQDVALRCDPISGHVSLFWYQQALGQGPEFLTYFQNEAQLDKSGLPSDRFFAERPEGSVSTLKIQRTQQEDSAVYLCASSYPQGFSSGNTIYFGEGSWLTVV.